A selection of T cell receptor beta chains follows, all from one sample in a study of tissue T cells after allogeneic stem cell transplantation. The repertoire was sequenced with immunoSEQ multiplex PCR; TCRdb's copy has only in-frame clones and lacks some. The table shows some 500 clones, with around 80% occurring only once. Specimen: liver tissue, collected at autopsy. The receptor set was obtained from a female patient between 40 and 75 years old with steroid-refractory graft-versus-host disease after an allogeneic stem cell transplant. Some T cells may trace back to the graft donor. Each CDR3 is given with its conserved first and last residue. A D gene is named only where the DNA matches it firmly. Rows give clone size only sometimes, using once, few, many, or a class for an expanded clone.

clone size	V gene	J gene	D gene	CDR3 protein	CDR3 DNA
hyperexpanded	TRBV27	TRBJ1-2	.	CASSLGPGRAEGYTF	TGTGCCAGCAGTTTGGGCCCGGGGAGGGCTGAAGGCTACACCTTC
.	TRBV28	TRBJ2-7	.	CAAGAAYEQYF	TGTGCTGCCGGAGCCGCTTACGAGCAGTACTTC
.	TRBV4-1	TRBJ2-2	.	CASSSPGSGDAGELFF	TGCGCCAGCAGCTCACCGGGAAGCGGAGACGCCGGGGAGCTGTTTTTT
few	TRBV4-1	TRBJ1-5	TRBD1	CASSQAPGQGANQPQHF	TGCGCCAGCAGCCAAGCCCCCGGACAGGGGGCGAATCAGCCCCAGCATTTT
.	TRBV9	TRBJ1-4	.	CASSADGGQEKLFF	TGTGCCAGCAGCGCAGACGGGGGCCAAGAAAAACTGTTTTTT
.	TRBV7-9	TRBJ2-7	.	CASSLSAQSSYEQYF	TGTGCCAGCAGCTTATCGGCCCAGAGCTCCTACGAGCAGTACTTC
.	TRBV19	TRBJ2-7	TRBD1	CASSIGQGGVFEQYF	TGTGCCAGTAGTATCGGACAGGGTGGAGTTTTCGAGCAGTACTTC
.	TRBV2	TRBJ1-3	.	CASSVGFSGNTIYF	TGTGCCAGCAGTGTCGGGTTCTCTGGAAACACCATATATTTT
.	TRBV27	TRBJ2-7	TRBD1	CASSSHPRPGQEKYF	TGTGCCAGCAGTTCCCACCCTAGACCGGGACAGGAAAAGTACTTC
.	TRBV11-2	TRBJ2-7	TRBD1	CASSPDRGPYEQYF	TGTGCCAGCAGCCCCGACAGGGGGCCCTACGAGCAGTACTTC
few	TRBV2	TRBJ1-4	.	CASSEDSRPPREKLFF	TGTGCCAGCAGTGAAGACTCGAGGCCCCCTAGGGAAAAACTGTTTTTT
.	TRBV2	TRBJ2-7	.	CASRDYSSYEQYF	TGTGCCAGCAGGGACTACTCTTCCTACGAGCAGTACTTC
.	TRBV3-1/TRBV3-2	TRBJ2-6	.	CASSLLPSGANVLTF	TGTGCCAGCAGCCTACTGCCCTCTGGGGCCAACGTCCTGACTTTC
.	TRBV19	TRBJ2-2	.	CASSIRQNTGELFF	TGTGCCAGTAGTATTCGCCAGAACACCGGGGAGCTGTTTTTT
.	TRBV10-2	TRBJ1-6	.	CASSERRGRYNSPLHF	TGCGCCAGCAGTGAGAGGAGGGGACGCTATAATTCACCCCTCCACTTT
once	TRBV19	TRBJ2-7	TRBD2	CASSGLAGSYEQYF	TGTGCCAGTAGTGGCCTAGCGGGGTCCTACGAGCAGTACTTC
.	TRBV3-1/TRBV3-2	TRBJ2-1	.	CASSEPGPISSDNEQFF	TGTGCCAGCAGCGAGCCCGGTCCCATTTCCTCCGACAATGAGCAGTTCTTC
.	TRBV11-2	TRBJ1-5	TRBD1	CASSLAGGKPQHF	TGTGCCAGCAGCTTAGCAGGGGGAAAACCCCAGCATTTT
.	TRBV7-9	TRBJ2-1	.	CASSLAISSRESYNEQFF	TGTGCCAGCAGCTTAGCTATATCTAGCCGGGAGTCCTACAATGAGCAGTTCTTC
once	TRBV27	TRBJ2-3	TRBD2	CASSLFGLAGRPSTDTQYF	TGTGCCAGCAGTTTATTCGGCCTAGCGGGTCGGCCTAGCACAGATACGCAGTATTTT
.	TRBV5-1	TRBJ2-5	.	CASSLAGGKKTQYF	TGCGCCAGCAGCTTGGCCGGGGGCAAAAAGACCCAGTACTTC
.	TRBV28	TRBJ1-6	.	CASSFGYSPLHF	TGTGCCAGCAGTTTTGGGTATTCACCCCTCCACTTT
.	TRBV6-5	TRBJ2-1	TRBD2	CASRGSGTNEQFF	TGTGCCAGCAGAGGTAGCGGGACCAATGAGCAGTTCTTC
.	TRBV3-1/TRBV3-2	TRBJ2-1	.	CASSKNCPFPSDNEQFF	TGTGCCAGCAGCAAGAACTGCCCATTTCCTTCCGACAATGAGCAGTTCTTC
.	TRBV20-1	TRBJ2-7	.	CSASAGWYEQYF	TGCAGTGCTAGTGCGGGGTGGTACGAGCAGTACTTC
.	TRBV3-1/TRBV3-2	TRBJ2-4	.	CASSQVVAKNIQYF	TGTGCCAGCAGCCAAGTTGTAGCCAAAAACATTCAGTACTTC